The TCR beta chain described here comes from a study of human CD8 memory T cell subsets. Germline CDR1 reads MNHEY; CDR2 reads SVGEGT. The CDR3 extends over 13 amino acids. Study-wide results and caveats: Estimates that used Chao1 suggested higher diversity in stem-like memory T cells than in precursor exhausted T cells. The authors found that stem-like memory and precursor exhausted T cell repertoires overlapped minimally.

Considering frequency, this clonotype is medium-sized. Antigen: not known. UMI-labeled 5' RACE produced the TCR beta libraries. TCRdb reprocessed the 5' RACE reads and keeps a single row for each CDR3 protein, giving no DNA. Recorded here are roughly 7,700 distinct CDR3 sequences; the top ten clones represent 20%. The sequence came from a human donor in good health. The sequencing input was CD8+ T cells from PBMCs. The rearrangement uses TRBV6-2 or TRBV6-3 and TRBJ1-4; TCRdb indicates TRBD1, and absent DNA this call remains unverified. CDR3 sequence reads: CASSTGTDEKLFF.